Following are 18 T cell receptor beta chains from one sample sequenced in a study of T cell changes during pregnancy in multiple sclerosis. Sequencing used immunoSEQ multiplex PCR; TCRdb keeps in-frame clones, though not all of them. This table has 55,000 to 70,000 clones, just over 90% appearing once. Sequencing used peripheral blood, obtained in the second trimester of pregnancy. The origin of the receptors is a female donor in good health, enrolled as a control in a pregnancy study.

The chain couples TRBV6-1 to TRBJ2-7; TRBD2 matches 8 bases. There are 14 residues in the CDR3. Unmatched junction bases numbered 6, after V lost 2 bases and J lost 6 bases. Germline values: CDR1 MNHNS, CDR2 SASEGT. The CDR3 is CASSESSGSSEQYF. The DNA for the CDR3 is TGTGCCAGCAGTGAATCCAGCGGGAGCTCCGAGCAGTACTTC.

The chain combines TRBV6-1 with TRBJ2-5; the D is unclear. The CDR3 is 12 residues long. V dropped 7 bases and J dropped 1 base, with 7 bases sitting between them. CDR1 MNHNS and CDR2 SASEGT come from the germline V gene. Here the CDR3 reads CASIGSQETQYF. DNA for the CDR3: TGTGCCAGCATCGGGTCCCAAGAGACCCAGTACTTC.

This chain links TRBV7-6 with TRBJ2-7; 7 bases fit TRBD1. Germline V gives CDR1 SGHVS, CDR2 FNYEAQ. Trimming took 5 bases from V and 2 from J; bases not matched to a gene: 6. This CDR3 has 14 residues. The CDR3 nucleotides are TGTGCCAGCAGCCCCCACAGGGGCGCCTACGAGCAGTACTTC. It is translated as CASSPHRGAYEQYF.

This chain's CDR3 is CAWTLGGSAGELFF. DNA for the CDR3: TGTGCCTGGACGTTGGGAGGTTCGGCCGGGGAGCTGTTTTTT. The chain is built from TRBV30 and TRBJ2-2; perhaps TRBD2 as D (6 bases). With 4 bases removed from V and 6 bases from J, the gap between germline ends came to 15 bases. The CDR3 runs 14 residues. Germline V gene data show CDR1 as GTSNPN and CDR2 as SVGIG (reference sequence).

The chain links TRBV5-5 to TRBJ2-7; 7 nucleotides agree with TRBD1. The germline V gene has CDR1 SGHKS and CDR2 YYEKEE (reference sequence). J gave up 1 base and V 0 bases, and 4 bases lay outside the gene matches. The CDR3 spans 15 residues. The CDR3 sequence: CASSLAGTVSYEQYF. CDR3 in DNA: TGTGCCAGCAGCTTGGCCGGGACAGTTTCCTACGAGCAGTACTTC.

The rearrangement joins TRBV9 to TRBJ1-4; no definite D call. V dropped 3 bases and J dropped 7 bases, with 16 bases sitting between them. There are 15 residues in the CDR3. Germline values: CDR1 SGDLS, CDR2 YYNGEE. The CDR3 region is CASSGEFPEGEKLFF. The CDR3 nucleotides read TGTGCCAGCAGCGGAGAGTTCCCCGAGGGTGAAAAACTGTTTTTT.

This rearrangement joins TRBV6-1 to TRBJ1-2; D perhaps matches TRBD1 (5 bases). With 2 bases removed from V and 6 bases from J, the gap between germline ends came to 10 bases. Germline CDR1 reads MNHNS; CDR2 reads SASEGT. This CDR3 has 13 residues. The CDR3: CASSERQGDGYTF. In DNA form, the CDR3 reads TGTGCCAGCAGTGAAAGGCAGGGTGATGGCTACACCTTC.

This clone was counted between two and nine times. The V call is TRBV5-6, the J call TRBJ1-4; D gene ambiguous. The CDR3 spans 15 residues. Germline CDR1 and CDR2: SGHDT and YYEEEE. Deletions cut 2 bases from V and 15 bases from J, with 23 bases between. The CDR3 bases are TGTGCCAGCAGCTTTTCGTCTGAGTCGGGGATAAGGTTGTTTTTT. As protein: CASSFSSESGIRLFF. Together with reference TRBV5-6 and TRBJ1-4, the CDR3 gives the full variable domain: DAGVTQSPTHLIKTRGQQVTLRCSPKSGHDTVSWYQQALGQGPQFIFQYYEEEERQRGNFPDRFSGHQFPNYSSELNVNALLLGDSALYLCASSFSSESGIRLFFGSGTQLSVL.

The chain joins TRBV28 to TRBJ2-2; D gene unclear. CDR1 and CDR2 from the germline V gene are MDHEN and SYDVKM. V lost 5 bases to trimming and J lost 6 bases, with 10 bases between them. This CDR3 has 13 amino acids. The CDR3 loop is CASSPPRPGELFF. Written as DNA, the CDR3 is TGTGCCAGCAGTCCACCCAGGCCCGGGGAGCTGTTTTTT. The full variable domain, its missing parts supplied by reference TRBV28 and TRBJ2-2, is DVKVTQSSRYLVKRTGEKVFLECVQDMDHENMFWYRQDPGLGLRLIYFSYDVKMKEKGDIPEGYSVSREKKERFSLILESASTNQTSMYLCASSPPRPGELFFGEGSRLTVL.

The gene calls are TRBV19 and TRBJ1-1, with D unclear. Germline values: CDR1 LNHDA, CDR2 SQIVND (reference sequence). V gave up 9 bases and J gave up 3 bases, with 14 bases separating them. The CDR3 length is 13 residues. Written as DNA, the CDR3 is TGTGCCAGCAGAAACAAAGTGGACACTGAAGCTTTCTTT. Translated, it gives CASRNKVDTEAFF.

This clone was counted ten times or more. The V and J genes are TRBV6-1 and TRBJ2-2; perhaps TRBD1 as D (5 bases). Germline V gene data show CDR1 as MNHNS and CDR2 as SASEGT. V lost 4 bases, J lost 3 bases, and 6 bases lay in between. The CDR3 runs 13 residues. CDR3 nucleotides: TGTGCCAGCAGTGCCAGGGACACCGGGGAGCTGTTTTTT. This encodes CASSARDTGELFF.

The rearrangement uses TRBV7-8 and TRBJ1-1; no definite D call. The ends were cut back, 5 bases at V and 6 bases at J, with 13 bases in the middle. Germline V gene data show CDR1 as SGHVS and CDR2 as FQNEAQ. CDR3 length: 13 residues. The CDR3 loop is CASSRRDSAEAFF. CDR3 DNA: TGTGCCAGCAGCAGAAGGGATAGCGCTGAAGCTTTCTTT. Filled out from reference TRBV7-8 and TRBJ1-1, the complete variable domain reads GAGVSQSPRYKVAKRGQDVALRCDPISGHVSLFWYQQALGQGPEFLTYFQNEAQLDKSGLPSDRFFAERPEGSVSTLKIQRTQQEDSAVYLCASSRRDSAEAFFGQGTRLTVV.

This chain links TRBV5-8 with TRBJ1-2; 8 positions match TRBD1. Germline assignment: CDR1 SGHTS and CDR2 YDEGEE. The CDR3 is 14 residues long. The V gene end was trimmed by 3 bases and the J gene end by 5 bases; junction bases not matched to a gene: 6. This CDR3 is CASSSRGRIYGYTF. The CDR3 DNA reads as TGTGCCAGCAGCTCCAGGGGGCGTATTTATGGCTACACCTTC. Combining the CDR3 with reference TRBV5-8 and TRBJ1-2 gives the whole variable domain EAGVTQSPTHLIKTRGQQATLRCSPISGHTSVYWYQQALGLGLQFLLWYDEGEERNRGNFPPRFSGRQFPNYSSELNVNALELEDSALYLCASSSRGRIYGYTFGSGTRLTVV.

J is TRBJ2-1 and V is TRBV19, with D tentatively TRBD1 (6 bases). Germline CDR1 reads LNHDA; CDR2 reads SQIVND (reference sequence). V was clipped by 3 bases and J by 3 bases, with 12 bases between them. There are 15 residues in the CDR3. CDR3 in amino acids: CASSIHRANYNEQFF. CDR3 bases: TGTGCCAGTAGTATTCACAGGGCGAACTACAATGAGCAGTTCTTC.

CDR3 nucleotides: TGTGCCAGCAGCTTGGCGGGACAGGGCGCGTCTAATGAAAAACTGTTTTTT. Translating it yields CASSLAGQGASNEKLFF. V is TRBV5-6 and J is TRBJ1-4, with 9 bases lining up with TRBD1. In germline, CDR1 is SGHDT, CDR2 YYEEEE. After removal of 0 bases from V and 3 bases from J, the junction contained 6 bases not matched to a gene. This CDR3 region has 17 residues.

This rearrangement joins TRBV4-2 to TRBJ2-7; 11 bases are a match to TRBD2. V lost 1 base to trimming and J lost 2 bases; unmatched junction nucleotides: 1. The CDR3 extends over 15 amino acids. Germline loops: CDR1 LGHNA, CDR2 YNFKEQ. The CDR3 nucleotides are TGTGCCAGCAGCCAAGCGACTAGCGGGACCTACGAGCAGTACTTC. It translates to CASSQATSGTYEQYF.

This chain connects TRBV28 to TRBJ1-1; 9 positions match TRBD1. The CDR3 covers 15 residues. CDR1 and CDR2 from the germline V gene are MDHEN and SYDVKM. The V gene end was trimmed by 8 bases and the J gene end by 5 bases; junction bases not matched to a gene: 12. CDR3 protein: CASGTGQGLGTEAFF. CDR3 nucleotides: TGTGCCAGCGGAACTGGACAGGGGTTGGGAACTGAAGCTTTCTTT.

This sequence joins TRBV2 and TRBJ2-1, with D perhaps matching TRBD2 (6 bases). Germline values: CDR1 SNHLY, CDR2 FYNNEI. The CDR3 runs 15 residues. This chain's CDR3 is CARRRGGVFGFEQFF. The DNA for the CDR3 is TGTGCGCGCAGAAGGGGCGGGGTGTTCGGTTTTGAGCAGTTCTTC.